One sample yielded the 6 T cell receptor beta chains listed below, sequenced in a study of blood T cell repertoires in COVID-19. Sequencing used immunoSEQ multiplex PCR; TCRdb keeps in-frame clones, though not all of them. Counted here are about 68,000 clones, approximately 85% occurring once; the ten biggest clones make up roughly 25%. Material for sequencing was peripheral blood. The receptors originated from a man in his fifties or sixties with acute or convalescent COVID-19.

The chain couples TRBV5-1 to TRBJ1-6; 10 positions match TRBD1. The CDR3 is 14 amino acids. In germline, CDR1 is SGHRS, CDR2 YFSETQ. Trimming cost V 2 bases and J 9 bases; bases outside gene matches: 2. CDR3 sequence (DNA): TGCGCCAGCAGCTTTGGGACAGGGGTTTCACCCCTCCACTTT. Encoded protein: CASSFGTGVSPLHF.

The chain uses TRBV10-3 and TRBJ2-5, with 7 bases that match TRBD1. The CDR3 length is 14 residues. Germline lookup yields CDR1 ENHRY and CDR2 SYGVKD. Germline trimming cut 6 bases from V and 1 base from J; bases unmatched to any gene: 5. CDR3 nucleotide sequence: TGTGCCATCAGCCTCGGGACAGCCCAAGAGACCCAGTACTTC. It encodes CAISLGTAQETQYF.

The J gene is TRBJ1-2, the V gene TRBV30, with D unresolved. In germline, CDR1 is GTSNPN, CDR2 SVGIG (reference sequence). V was clipped by 0 bases and J by 5 bases, with 13 bases between them. The CDR3 has 14 amino acids. The CDR3 DNA follows: TGTGCCTGGAGTGTATCCTCAACTGGTTATGGCTACACCTTC. Translating gives CAWSVSSTGYGYTF.

A few counts support this clone. The rearrangement uses TRBV6-1 and TRBJ2-3; the D is unclear. CDR3 length: 16 amino acids. The V and J ends lost 1 base and 6 bases respectively, with 17 bases between them. Germline values: CDR1 MNHNS, CDR2 SASEGT. CDR3: CASSEGISERVDTQYF. In DNA, the CDR3 is TGTGCCAGCAGTGAAGGGATCAGCGAGCGAGTTGATACGCAGTATTTT.

The chain combines TRBV11-3 with TRBJ2-3, with TRBD1 matching 8 bases. The germline gives CDR1 SGHNT, CDR2 YENEEA. The CDR3 is 14 residues long. Trimming at V came to 5 bases and at J to 4 bases, leaving 5 bases not matched to a gene. The CDR3, as DNA: TGTGCCAGCAGCGACAGGACAGGGCCAGATACGCAGTATTTT. Protein: CASSDRTGPDTQYF.

V is TRBV2 and J is TRBJ2-7; TRBD2 matches 11 bases. CDR1 and CDR2 from the germline V gene are SNHLY and FYNNEI. The CDR3 runs to 15 residues. Trimming cost V 3 bases and J 3 bases; bases outside gene matches: 4. The CDR3 loop is CASSEIAGGFYEQYF. In DNA form, the CDR3 reads TGTGCCAGCAGTGAGATAGCGGGGGGGTTCTACGAGCAGTACTTC.